What follows are 13 T cell receptor beta chains derived from one specimen sequenced in a study of T cell changes during pregnancy in multiple sclerosis. Assay used: immunoSEQ multiplex PCR; TCRdb lists only in-frame clones, some missing. The repertoire has 20,000 to 30,000 clones, 70% to 90% of them found once; the top ten carry about 0.68%. The starting material was CD4+ T cells from peripheral blood mononuclear cells, obtained in the first trimester of pregnancy. These receptors were obtained from a female donor in good health, enrolled as a control in a pregnancy study.

This chain joins TRBV27 and TRBJ2-2, with TRBD1 matching over 7 bases. V trimming: 6 bases; J trimming: 4 bases; junction bases outside the gene matches: 8. The length of the CDR3 is 15 residues. CDR1 is MNHEY, CDR2 SMNVEV, per germline (reference sequence). DNA for the CDR3: TGTGCCAGCAGGGCCGGACAGGCGATCACCGGGGAGCTGTTTTTT. It is translated as CASRAGQAITGELFF.

This clone came up once. The chain combines TRBV6-5 with TRBJ1-2; tentative D call: TRBD1 (6 bases). The CDR3 spans 14 residues. Germline CDR1 is MNHEY and CDR2 is SVGAGI. V was trimmed by 6 bases and J by 3 bases, leaving 14 bases between them. CDR3 nucleotides: TGTGCCAGCAGGCGGACAGAAGCCCACTATGGCTACACCTTC. Amino acid sequence: CASRRTEAHYGYTF.

The J gene is TRBJ1-1, the V gene TRBV6-5, with 7 nucleotides matching TRBD1. CDR1 is MNHEY and CDR2 is SVGAGI in the germline V gene. The CDR3 is 16 amino acids. Losses at the gene ends were 1 base for V and 6 bases for J; bases not matched to a gene: 11. In nucleotides, the CDR3 is TGTGCCAGCAGTTACTACCGGACAGGCGGGGGGGCTGAAGCTTTCTTT. Protein sequence: CASSYYRTGGGAEAFF.

The chain carries TRBV6-5 and TRBJ1-2; 8 nucleotides agree with TRBD1. Losses at the gene ends were 6 bases for V and 4 bases for J; bases not matched to a gene: 4. The CDR3 covers 13 residues. Germline V gives CDR1 MNHEY, CDR2 SVGAGI. The CDR3 here is CASRRDRSYGYTF. CDR3 DNA sequence: TGTGCCAGCAGGCGGGACAGGTCCTATGGCTACACCTTC.

The chain joins TRBV6-1 to TRBJ1-6; TRBD1 is a possible D gene (6 bases). Germline V CDR1 and CDR2: MNHNS, SASEGT. Trimming cost V 8 bases and J 6 bases, with 14 bases left between them. The CDR3 length is 14 residues. As DNA, the CDR3 is TGTGCCAGCGAGGACAGCCTTATTAATTCACCCCTCCACTTT. It encodes CASEDSLINSPLHF.

This clone has only a few counts. The chain uses TRBV30 and TRBJ1-1, with D possibly TRBD1 on 5 matching bases. The germline CDR1 and CDR2 sequences are GTSNPN and SVGIG (reference sequence). The length of the CDR3 is 14 residues. The V and J ends lost 3 bases and 1 base respectively, with 12 bases between them. CDR3 loop: CAWSGTGWNTEAFF. For the CDR3, the DNA is TGTGCCTGGAGCGGCACAGGCTGGAACACTGAAGCTTTCTTT.

The chain combines TRBV11-2 with TRBJ2-1; D perhaps matches TRBD2 (5 bases). CDR3 length: 14 amino acids. From germline, CDR1 is SGHAT and CDR2 FQNNGV. Deletions cut 5 bases from V and 5 bases from J, with 13 bases between. CDR3 amino acids: CASSRADSDNEQFF. The CDR3, as DNA: TGTGCCAGCAGCAGAGCGGACTCTGACAATGAGCAGTTCTTC.

The rearrangement joins TRBV30 to TRBJ1-1; 7 positions agree with TRBD1. The germline V gene has CDR1 GTSNPN and CDR2 SVGIG (reference sequence). There are 11 residues in the CDR3. Trimming at V came to 5 bases and at J to 11 bases, leaving 8 bases not matched to a gene. The CDR3: CAWGEQGKAFF. CDR3 coding DNA: TGTGCCTGGGGTGAACAGGGGAAGGCTTTCTTT.

CDR3 DNA sequence: TGTGCCAGCAGTGAGCAGGTCAATGAGCAGTTCTTC. Translating gives CASSEQVNEQFF. V and J are TRBV6-1 and TRBJ2-1; D unclear. This CDR3 is 12 amino acids long. Trimming removed 3 bases from V and 6 bases from J, with 6 bases in between. Germline lookup yields CDR1 MNHNS and CDR2 SASEGT.

The rearrangement uses TRBV2 and TRBJ1-1; D is unresolved. The CDR3 totals 14 residues. Trimming removed 4 bases at V and 8 bases at J, with 17 bases between. Germline V gene data show CDR1 as SNHLY and CDR2 as FYNNEI. The CDR3 DNA sequence: TGTGCCAGCAGTGTTACTGCGGCCGCATCGGAAGCTTTCTTT. Encoded protein: CASSVTAAASEAFF.

The chain recombines TRBV7-9 with TRBJ2-3, with TRBD2 identical over 11 bases. The germline V gene encodes CDR1 SEHNR and CDR2 FQNEAQ (reference sequence). The CDR3 runs 16 residues. With 2 bases clipped from V and 4 bases from J, the junction kept 5 bases outside the gene matches. Here the CDR3 reads CASSLLLAGAPDTQYF. The CDR3 nucleotides are TGTGCCAGCAGCTTACTACTAGCGGGGGCCCCAGATACGCAGTATTTT.

This clone was counted a single time. V gene TRBV19 combines with J gene TRBJ1-1; 8 bases line up with TRBD1. CDR1 LNHDA and CDR2 SQIVND come from the germline V gene (reference sequence). V trimming: 6 bases; J trimming: 11 bases; junction bases outside the gene matches: 11. This CDR3 comprises 13 residues. The CDR3 DNA sequence: TGTGCCAGTAGAGGGACAGGTGATTTGGTGGCTTTCTTT. This gives the protein CASRGTGDLVAFF.

This clone was counted between two and nine times. The chain uses TRBV11-1 and TRBJ1-1; TRBD1 might be the D (5 bases). The length of the CDR3 is 15 residues. V was clipped by 5 bases and J by 3 bases, with 16 bases between them. Germline lookup yields CDR1 SGHAT and CDR2 FQDESV (reference sequence). The CDR3 DNA reads TGTGCCAGCAGCCGGGTCCCGACAGCCTACACTGAAGCTTTCTTT. This sequence encodes CASSRVPTAYTEAFF.